The 20 T cell receptor beta chains listed next were all sequenced from one sample in a study of blood T cell repertoires in COVID-19. Profiling relied on immunoSEQ multiplex PCR, and the TCRdb table lists in-frame clones only, not all of them. Of about 120,000 clones listed, 75% to 95% were seen once; the top ten hold approximately 1.9%. Sequencing used peripheral blood. These TCRs come from a human donor with active COVID-19. The donor label of this sample is uncertain.

The rearrangement joins TRBV19 to TRBJ1-1, with 7 bases that match TRBD1. The CDR3 sequence is 13 residues long. J lost 6 bases, V lost 1 base, and 2 bases had no gene match. CDR1 is LNHDA and CDR2 is SQIVND in the germline V gene (reference sequence). The CDR3 sequence is CASSIGDRPEAFF. The DNA of the CDR3 is TGTGCCAGTAGTATAGGGGACAGACCTGAAGCTTTCTTT.

The table lists this clone with a count of one. The rearrangement joins TRBV9 to TRBJ2-7; D is undetermined. Trimming pared 0 bases from V and 0 bases from J, leaving 10 bases between. This CDR3 region has 15 residues. Germline lookup yields CDR1 SGDLS and CDR2 YYNGEE. In nucleotides, the CDR3 is TGTGCCAGCAGCGTAGAGGCGGTAAGCTCCTACGAGCAGTACTTC. It codes for CASSVEAVSSYEQYF.

The table lists this clone with a count of one. The rearrangement uses TRBV23-1 and TRBJ1-2, with 11 bases lining up with TRBD1. TRBV23-1 is labeled an ORF, and its function is uncertain. The junction had 7 bases not matched to a gene; V was cut back by 6 bases and J by 7 bases. The CDR3 is 14 amino acids. CDR3 residues: CASSPGQGDGGYTF. CDR3 DNA sequence: TGCGCCAGCAGCCCGGGACAGGGGGACGGTGGCTACACCTTC.

The V gene is TRBV4-1, the J gene TRBJ2-7; 12 nucleotides match TRBD2. After removal of 1 base from V and 6 bases from J, the junction contained 4 bases not matched to a gene. This CDR3 region has 15 residues. CDR1 is MGHRA and CDR2 is YSYEKL in the germline V gene. The DNA for the CDR3 is TGCGCCAGCAGCCAAGTTCTAGCGGGGGGGCCCGAGCAGTACTTC. This encodes CASSQVLAGGPEQYF.

The chain links TRBV6-2 or TRBV6-3 to TRBJ1-1; no reliable D call. The V gene lost 0 bases and the J gene lost 5 bases, with 10 bases spanning the gap. CDR1 and CDR2 (germline): MNHEY, SVGEGT. The CDR3 is 14 residues long. In nucleotides, the CDR3 is TGTGCCAGCAGTTACTCGGGGAGCGGTACTGAAGCTTTCTTT. It is translated as CASSYSGSGTEAFF.

A few counts support this clone. This chain links TRBV28 with TRBJ1-5; 9 positions match TRBD1. CDR3 size: 15 residues. V dropped 6 bases and J dropped 4; count of bases not matched to a gene: 7. Germline V gene lookup returns CDR1 MDHEN and CDR2 SYDVKM. CDR3 DNA sequence: TGTGCCAGCAGACCCGACAGGGGGGTAAATCAGCCCCAGCATTTT. Translation gives CASRPDRGVNQPQHF.

V usage is TRBV7-8 and J usage is TRBJ2-3; TRBD1 matches at 7 bases. CDR1 is SGHVS and CDR2 is FQNEAQ in the germline V gene. The trim removed 4 bases at V and 1 base at J, leaving 8 bases unmatched. This CDR3 contains 16 residues. Here the CDR3 reads CASSYQGVWGTDTQYF. The CDR3, as DNA: TGTGCCAGCAGCTACCAGGGGGTTTGGGGCACAGATACGCAGTATTTT. Using reference TRBV7-8 and TRBJ2-3 for the parts outside the CDR3, the full variable domain is GAGVSQSPRYKVAKRGQDVALRCDPISGHVSLFWYQQALGQGPEFLTYFQNEAQLDKSGLPSDRFFAERPEGSVSTLKIQRTQQEDSAVYLCASSYQGVWGTDTQYFGPGTRLTVL.

This clone was recorded a few times. This chain links TRBV18 with TRBJ2-7, with 9 positions matching TRBD1. The CDR3 runs 14 residues. From germline, CDR1 is KGHSH and CDR2 LQKENI. With V trimmed by 5 bases and J by 4 bases, 6 bases remained unmatched. The CDR3 nucleotides are TGTGCCAGCTCAAAAGAGGGACAGGGATACGAGCAGTACTTC. This sequence encodes CASSKEGQGYEQYF.

This rearrangement joins TRBV18 to TRBJ2-6, with D possibly being TRBD1 (5 bases). This CDR3 has 15 residues. CDR1 is KGHSH and CDR2 is LQKENI in the germline V gene. Between the trimmed V and J ends, which lost 1 base and 4 bases, there was a span of 8 bases. The CDR3 DNA sequence: TGTGCCAGCTCACCACGGGGCTCCGGGGCCAACGTCCTGACTTTC. Protein sequence: CASSPRGSGANVLTF.

The chain is built from TRBV6-5 and TRBJ1-2; D is ambiguous. CDR1 MNHEY and CDR2 SVGAGI come from the germline V gene. V was shortened by 6 bases and J by 8 bases, with 16 bases between the two germline ends. The CDR3 is 13 residues long. CDR3 residues: CASRFGIPGGYTF. The CDR3, as DNA: TGTGCCAGCAGGTTCGGGATCCCTGGCGGCTACACCTTC.

This clone showed up just once. The chain combines TRBV12-3 or TRBV12-4 with TRBJ2-1; 7 nucleotides line up with TRBD1. The CDR3 has 13 amino acids. V lost 5 bases and J lost 6; bases outside the gene matches: 4. The CDR3 loop reads CASSDYRGNEQFF. DNA for the CDR3: TGTGCCAGCAGTGACTACAGGGGCAATGAGCAGTTCTTC.

CDR3 sequence (DNA): TGTGCCAGCAGCGTCGCACCCGGGACAGGGAATGAAAAACTGTTTTTT. Translated: CASSVAPGTGNEKLFF. The J gene is TRBJ1-4, the V gene TRBV4-2; 9 bases map to TRBD1. Germline CDR1 is LGHNA and CDR2 is YNFKEQ. V lost 5 bases to trimming and J lost 5 bases; unmatched junction nucleotides: 9. The length of the CDR3 is 16 residues.

The chain combines TRBV19 with TRBJ2-3; 8 nucleotides agree with TRBD2. CDR3 length equals 14 residues. Unmatched junction bases numbered 5, after V lost 9 bases and J lost 0 bases. Germline values: CDR1 LNHDA, CDR2 SQIVND (reference sequence). As DNA, the CDR3 is TGTGCCAGCCAAGCGGGAGCGAGCACAGATACGCAGTATTTT. Translation gives CASQAGASTDTQYF.

This sequence joins TRBV4-1 and TRBJ1-2; unclear D gene. The CDR3 length is 14 residues. With 0 bases removed from V and 2 bases from J, the gap between germline ends came to 7 bases. Germline-derived CDR1 and CDR2 are MGHRA and YSYEKL. The CDR3 is CASSQDFRNYGYTF. The CDR3 DNA reads TGCGCCAGCAGCCAAGATTTTCGGAACTATGGCTACACCTTC.

The CDR3 spells CASSSWTGNNEQFF. The CDR3 region has the DNA TGTGCCAGCAGCTCCTGGACAGGTAACAATGAGCAGTTCTTC. The chain is built from TRBV11-2 and TRBJ2-1, with 7 bases matching TRBD1. With V trimmed by 4 bases and J by 5 bases, 5 bases remained unmatched. The CDR3 extends over 14 amino acids. CDR1 SGHAT and CDR2 FQNNGV come from the germline V gene.

This clone has a single count. The chain couples TRBV7-2 to TRBJ2-1, with 10 bases matching TRBD2. This CDR3 is built from 15 residues. The V and J ends lost 2 bases and 9 bases, in that order; junction bases with no gene match: 7. The V gene's germline CDR1 is SGHTA and CDR2 FQGNSA. The CDR3 nucleotides read TGTGCCAGCAGCTTAAAGCGGGGGGGTTCTATTGAGCAGTTCTTC. It yields the protein CASSLKRGGSIEQFF.

The J gene is TRBJ1-3, the V gene TRBV9; no firm D call. Trimming pared 0 bases from V and 2 bases from J, leaving 9 bases between. The CDR3 runs to 15 residues. Per the germline V gene, CDR1 is SGDLS and CDR2 is YYNGEE. CDR3 bases: TGTGCCAGCAGCGTAGACCCGGGTGCTGGAAACACCATATATTTT. Its translation is CASSVDPGAGNTIYF.

CDR3 DNA sequence: TGTGCCAGCAGCGTAGTTCAGGGGGCTAGCTACACCTTC. Translating gives CASSVVQGASYTF. The chain is built from TRBV9 and TRBJ1-2, with TRBD1 matching over 8 bases. Germline CDR1 is SGDLS and CDR2 is YYNGEE. V lost 0 bases and J lost 9; bases outside the gene matches: 4. The CDR3 contains 13 residues. Using reference TRBV9 and TRBJ1-2 for the parts outside the CDR3, the full variable domain is DSGVTQTPKHLITATGQRVTLRCSPRSGDLSVYWYQQSLDQGLQFLIQYYNGEERAKGNILERFSAQQFPDLHSELNLSSLELGDSALYFCASSVVQGASYTFGSGTRLTVV.

This chain links TRBV5-1 with TRBJ2-7; TRBD1 agrees at 7 bases. The CDR3 covers 15 residues. Germline V gives CDR1 SGHRS, CDR2 YFSETQ. Trimming cost V 2 bases and J 2 bases; bases outside gene matches: 7. The CDR3 DNA sequence: TGCGCCAGCAGCTTTTCCGGGACAGCAACCTACGAGCAGTACTTC. As protein: CASSFSGTATYEQYF.

CDR3 DNA sequence: TGTGCCAGCAGTCAAACAGGGGGTCAGCCCCAGCATTTT. Translating gives CASSQTGGQPQHF. This rearrangement joins TRBV6-6 to TRBJ1-5; 8 bases agree with TRBD1. V lost 5 bases, J lost 6 bases, and 3 bases stayed unmatched. The CDR3 sequence is 13 residues long. CDR1 is MNHNY, CDR2 SVGAGI, per germline (reference sequence).